Listed below are T cell receptor beta chains from one sample, sequenced in a study of blood T cell repertoires in COVID-19. Using immunoSEQ multiplex PCR, the repertoire was profiled, and TCRdb retains in-frame clones only, with some absent. The sample includes about 17,000 clones, under 90% seen only once; the top ten take approximately 16%. Material: peripheral blood. The receptors were sampled from a human donor with active COVID-19. The donor label of this sample is uncertain. Both conserved end residues are part of each CDR3. The D gene is left open where the match is weak. Some rows have no size entry. The others give once, few or many, or a class for an expanded clone.

TRBJ2-5,TRBD1,.,TRBV2,TGTGCCAGCAGGACAGGGGGCTGGAGGACCCAGTACTTC,CASRTGGWRTQYF
TRBJ2-2,TRBD1,.,TRBV4-2,TGTGCCAGCAGCCGAAGGGAACCCGGGACAGCATTCACCGGGGAGCTGTTTTTT,CASSRREPGTAFTGELFF
TRBJ2-1,TRBD1,.,TRBV7-9,TGTGCCAGCAGCTTAGTGGGACAGTACAATGAGCAGTTCTTC,CASSLVGQYNEQFF
TRBJ1-5,.,.,TRBV12-3/TRBV12-4,TGTGCCAGCAGTTTTGAGGCTAATCAGCCCCAGCATTTT,CASSFEANQPQHF
TRBJ2-6,.,.,TRBV13,TGTGCCAGCTGTTTACTGGGGGCGGTTGGGGCCAACGTCCTGACTTTC,CASCLLGAVGANVLTF
TRBJ2-7,.,.,TRBV13,TGTGCCAGCAGCGCCAGGGGAAGGGGGACGGGCGAGCAGTACTTC,CASSARGRGTGEQYF
TRBJ1-2,.,.,TRBV2,TGTGCCAGCACCCAACCCCCGGATGGCTACACCTTC,CASTQPPDGYTF
TRBJ2-1,.,.,TRBV11-1,TGTGCCAGCAGCTTTAGCCACGGAAATGCCAATGAGCAGTTCTTC,CASSFSHGNANEQFF
TRBJ2-6,.,.,TRBV6-1,TGTGCCAGCAGTGCTGACAGGAGACTTCTGCGCTCTGGGGCCAACGTCCTGACTTTC,CASSADRRLLRSGANVLTF
TRBJ1-2,.,.,TRBV5-8,TGTGCCAGCAGCTTGTCCGGACTGATCTATGGCTACACCTTC,CASSLSGLIYGYTF
TRBJ2-1,.,.,TRBV9,TGTGCCAGCAGCTTCTCAGGAGGCTCCTACAATGAGCAGTTCTTC,CASSFSGGSYNEQFF
TRBJ1-2,.,.,TRBV11-2,TGTGCCAGCAGCTTAGAGGGGGGGCACTATGGCTACACCTTC,CASSLEGGHYGYTF
TRBJ1-1,.,.,TRBV19,TGTGCCACCAAGCAGGGAATCACTGAAGCTTTCTTT,CATKQGITEAFF
TRBJ2-1,.,.,TRBV7-8,TGTGCCAGCAGCTTAAGGCGGAGCTCCTACAATGAGCAGTTCTTC,CASSLRRSSYNEQFF
TRBJ1-6,.,.,TRBV27,TGTGCCAGCAGTTTAATCAACTCCTATAATTCACCCCTCCACTTT,CASSLINSYNSPLHF
TRBJ1-3,.,.,TRBV4-1,TGCGCCAGCAGCCTCCTTGAACAGGCTTCCCCTTTCTCTGGAAACACCATATATTTT,CASSLLEQASPFSGNTIYF
TRBJ2-3,.,.,TRBV7-3,TGTGCCAGCAGCTTAGCGTTTACAGATACGCAGTATTTT,CASSLAFTDTQYF
TRBJ2-1,.,.,TRBV3-1/TRBV3-2,TGTGCCAGCAGCCCGGACTATTTGAGTGAGCAGTTCTTC,CASSPDYLSEQFF
TRBJ2-7,TRBD1,.,TRBV4-3,TGCGCCAGCAGCCAAGGACAGGGTCCCTCCTACGAGCAGTACTTC,CASSQGQGPSYEQYF
TRBJ2-7,TRBD1,.,TRBV20-1,TGCAGTGCTAGTAGGACAGGGGCCTACGAGCAGTACTTC,CSASRTGAYEQYF
TRBJ1-1,.,.,TRBV7-9,TGTGCCAGCAGCTTAGCGCTAACAGGGATCACTGAAGCTTTCTTT,CASSLALTGITEAFF
TRBJ2-7,TRBD1,.,TRBV2,TGTGCCAGCAGTGAAGAAGGGACAGGGGGTCAGCAGTACTTC,CASSEEGTGGQQYF
TRBJ2-7,.,.,TRBV7-7,TGTGCTAGCAGCTTGGGCGGGATGTACGAGCAGTACTTC,CASSLGGMYEQYF
TRBJ1-1,TRBD1,.,TRBV9,TGTGCCAGCAGCGTAGGAGGGGGCCACACTGAAGCTTTCTTT,CASSVGGGHTEAFF
TRBJ2-5,.,.,TRBV7-9,TGTGCCAGCAGCTCAAACCGGGACTTCGAACAAGAGACCCAGTACTTC,CASSSNRDFEQETQYF
TRBJ2-7,.,.,TRBV5-4,TGTGCCAGCAGCTTGGACAGTCCCTCAACCCACGAGCAGTACTTC,CASSLDSPSTHEQYF
TRBJ1-6,TRBD1,.,TRBV6-5,TGTGCCAGTGTTAGACAGGGCGGCTATAATTCACCCCTCCACTTT,CASVRQGGYNSPLHF
TRBJ1-2,.,.,TRBV27,TGTGCCAGCAGTTTAAGTCCCGGAGCGTCCATGTATGGCTACACCTTC,CASSLSPGASMYGYTF
TRBJ2-2,.,.,TRBV5-1,TGCGCCAGCACCAGGGGAGGGGCCGACACCGGGGAGCTGTTTTTT,CASTRGGADTGELFF
TRBJ1-2,TRBD1,.,TRBV12-5,TGTGCTAGTGGTATTGTACAGGGGCAGGCTAACTATGGCTACACCTTC,CASGIVQGQANYGYTF
TRBJ2-2,.,.,TRBV12-3/TRBV12-4,TGTGCCAGCACCGCGGGCGCGATCGGGGAGCTGTTTTTT,CASTAGAIGELFF
TRBJ2-2,.,once,TRBV12-3/TRBV12-4,TGTGCCAGCAGTTTCCCCGGCACCGGGGAGCTGTTTTTT,CASSFPGTGELFF
TRBJ2-1,.,.,TRBV14,TGTGCCAGCAGCCAGATAGGGGGGGCCACATCCTACAATGAGCAGTTCTTC,CASSQIGGATSYNEQFF
TRBJ2-5,TRBD1,.,TRBV4-3,TGCGCCAGCAGCCAAGACAGGGGGAGCAACCGAGAGACCCAGTACTTC,CASSQDRGSNRETQYF
TRBJ2-7,TRBD1,.,TRBV6-2/TRBV6-3,TGTGCCAGCAGTTCACGGGACAGGGCCATCTACGAGCAGTACTTC,CASSSRDRAIYEQYF
TRBJ2-2,.,.,TRBV5-4,TGTGCCAGCAGCGAGGACAGCCATAACACCGGGGAGCTGTTTTTT,CASSEDSHNTGELFF
TRBJ1-2,.,few,TRBV19,TGTGCCAGTAGTCCGCAGGGTTCTAACTATGGCTACACCTTC,CASSPQGSNYGYTF
TRBJ2-3,TRBD2,.,TRBV4-2,TGTGCCAGCAGCCAAGGCCTAGCGGGGAGCACAGATACGCAGTATTTT,CASSQGLAGSTDTQYF
TRBJ1-1,.,.,TRBV9,TGTGCCAGCAGCGTAGTTCCGGCAGGCACTGAAGCTTTCTTT,CASSVVPAGTEAFF
TRBJ2-7,TRBD1,few,TRBV10-1,TGCGCCAGCAGGATTCAGGGGGCTGGCAACGAGCAGTACTTC,CASRIQGAGNEQYF
TRBJ1-6,.,.,TRBV4-1,TGCGCCAGCAGCCTCCGGGGATCCTATAATTCACCCCTCCACTTT,CASSLRGSYNSPLHF
TRBJ1-5,TRBD1,.,TRBV19,TGTGCCAGTAGTATCGGGACAGTTCTCAATCAGCCCCAGCATTTT,CASSIGTVLNQPQHF
TRBJ2-3,TRBD2,.,TRBV10-1,TGCGCCAGCATTCGGGGGGGCCTTTCGAGCACAGATACGCAGTATTTT,CASIRGGLSSTDTQYF
TRBJ2-7,TRBD1,.,TRBV11-2,TGTGCCAGCAGTTCCACCGGGACAGCCTATCACTACGAGCAGTACTTC,CASSSTGTAYHYEQYF
TRBJ2-2,TRBD1,.,TRBV9,TGTGCCAGCAGCCCCCCCGGGACAGGCGGAACCGGGGAGCTGTTTTTT,CASSPPGTGGTGELFF